This T cell receptor beta chain was identified in a study of glioma-infiltrating T cells after dendritic cell vaccination. Time point defined: after dendritic cell vaccination, including at tumor progression/relapse. The repertoire was sequenced with immunoSEQ multiplex PCR; TCRdb's copy has only in-frame clones and lacks some. The sample carries tens of thousands of clones, 85% recorded once. This sequence originates from a human donor with glioblastoma. The sequencing here drew on blood, taken after dendritic cell vaccination.

Here the CDR3 reads CASSQDRSGVTYQETQYF. The CDR3 coding sequence is TGTGCCAGCAGCCAAGATAGGTCAGGGGTGACCTACCAAGAGACCCAGTACTTC. The rearrangement joins TRBV4-2 to TRBJ2-5; a possible D gene is TRBD1 (6 bases). Deletions cut 0 bases from V and 0 bases from J, with 17 bases between. Germline V gives CDR1 LGHNA, CDR2 YNFKEQ. The CDR3 consists of 18 residues.